The present entry profiles one TCR beta chain with its context. Its antigen is as yet unknown. Runs used v3.0 of the immunoSEQ assay and were done at survey level. Sequencing was performed with immunoSEQ multiplex PCR; in TCRdb, only in-frame clones are kept and a portion is missing. The sample records around 26,000 clones, 70% to 90% being singletons. Each donor had at least one pre-ART and at least two post-ART PBMC samples. The sample originates from a study of long-term antiretroviral therapy in people with HIV. Study conclusions and caveats: Dominant in the repertoire at all time points were clones expanded before ART.

The CDR3 covers 16 residues. Between the trimmed V and J ends, which lost 4 bases and 2 bases, there was a span of 16 bases. Germline V CDR1 and CDR2: MNHEY, SVGAGI. This chain joins TRBV6-5 and TRBJ2-3; tentatively, D is TRBD1 or TRBD2 (5 bases each). This specimen was unsorted PBMCs, taken roughly 2.7 years after starting antiretroviral therapy. The clonotype comes from a man aged 35-49 years with HIV. CDR3 loop: CASSSSGTNPTDTQYF. CDR3 DNA sequence: TGTGCCAGCAGTTCATCAGGGACCAACCCCACAGATACGCAGTATTTT.